Included here is one T cell receptor (beta chain) sequence, with context. In germline, CDR1 is LGHNT, CDR2 FRNRAP. The CDR3 has 14 residues. TCRdb ran MiXCR on the RT-PCR reads and lists one entry per CDR3 protein. The sample contains about 680,000 distinct CDR3 sequences, 12% to 15% of which appear only once. This receptor was identified in a female donor in good health, serving as a healthy control. The gene calls are TRBV12-5 and TRBJ1-3; 7 bases agree with TRBD1. The sample taken for sequencing was memory CD4+ T cells from blood. The CDR3 reads CASRRDSSGNTIYF. The CDR3 nucleotides are TGTGCCAGCCGCCGGGACAGCTCTGGAAACACCATATATTTT.